This TCR beta chain originates from a study of cytomegalovirus exposure and HLA in healthy donors. The primer mix had 60 Vbeta and 13 Jbeta primers. Assay used: immunoSEQ multiplex PCR; TCRdb lists only in-frame clones, some missing. The sample contains about 160,000 clones, about 80% of which appear only once. There are 15 residues in the CDR3. J lost 2 bases, V lost 7 bases, and 8 bases had no gene match. CDR1 SNHLY and CDR2 FYNNEI come from the germline V gene. Worth noting for this clone: Its specificity is unknown.

Study observations and caveats: Later on, an analysis tied 15,000 to 20,000 TCR beta sequences to HLA alleles at 0.05 false discovery rate.

Everyone who donated was a healthy bone marrow donor. The source of this sequence is a female donor in good health and CMV-seronegative. The source material was PBMCs. This sequence joins TRBV2 and TRBJ1-5; 7 positions agree with TRBD1. The CDR3 sequence: CASMPDRVGNQPQHF. The CDR3 DNA sequence: TGTGCCAGCATGCCTGACAGGGTCGGCAATCAGCCCCAGCATTTT.